These 18 T cell receptor beta chains originate from one sample sequenced in a study of T-cell memory formation after mild COVID-19. TCRdb analysed the 5' RACE reads with MiXCR anew, one entry per CDR3 protein. The sample has fewer than 400,000 distinct CDR3 sequences, 10% to 15% seen once. What was sequenced was PBMCs or a T cell subset sorted from them (not recorded which). These receptors were taken from a man younger than 30 who had mild COVID-19 (a few samples of this study predate the infection). Cell type and time point are not known.

The chain combines TRBV5-1 with TRBJ2-7; 12 nucleotides align to TRBD1. Germline V gene data show CDR1 as SGHRS and CDR2 as YFSETQ. The CDR3 spans 15 residues. J gave up 2 bases and V 4 bases, and 4 bases lay outside the gene matches. This CDR3 reads CASSHGTGGTYEQYF. CDR3 DNA: TGCGCCAGCAGCCACGGGACAGGGGGCACCTACGAGCAGTACTTC. Full variable domain (remainder filled in from reference TRBV5-1 and TRBJ2-7): KAGVTQTPRYLIKTRGQQVTLSCSPISGHRSVSWYQQTPGQGLQFLFEYFSETQRNKGNFPGRFSGRQFSNSRSEMNVSTLELGDSALYLCASSHGTGGTYEQYFGPGTRLTVT.

This clonotype came up a few times. V and J are TRBV9 and TRBJ1-5; 7 positions match TRBD1. In germline, CDR1 is SGDLS, CDR2 YYNGEE. J lost 7 bases, V lost 3 bases, and 7 bases had no gene match. This CDR3 has 14 residues. CDR3 bases: TGTGCCAGCAGCGCAGGGGGAGGGACCCAGCCCCAGCATTTT. Translation: CASSAGGGTQPQHF.

J is TRBJ2-3 and V is TRBV5-4, with 15 positions matching TRBD2. J was trimmed by 2 bases and V by 8 bases; bases with no gene match: 12. This CDR3 region has 18 residues. CDR1 is SGHNT, CDR2 YYREEE, per germline (reference sequence). CDR3 in DNA: TGTGCCAGTGGATCCGGGACTAGCGGGGGGACTGCCACAGATACGCAGTATTTT. Translation gives CASGSGTSGGTATDTQYF. Full variable domain (rest looked up from reference TRBV5-4 and TRBJ2-3): ETGVTQSPTHLIKTRGQQVTLRCSSQSGHNTVSWYQQALGQGPQFIFQYYREEENGRGNFPPRFSGLQFPNYSSELNVNALELDDSALYLCASGSGTSGGTATDTQYFGPGTRLTVL.

The rearrangement joins TRBV4-1 to TRBJ2-7, with 12 nucleotides matching TRBD2. This CDR3 is built from 15 residues. Trimming took 4 bases from V and 0 from J; bases not matched to a gene: 1. CDR1 is MGHRA and CDR2 is YSYEKL in the germline V gene. The CDR3 DNA reads TGCGCCAGCAGCCCACTAGCGGGGGGCTCCTACGAGCAGTACTTC. Protein product: CASSPLAGGSYEQYF.

This clonotype came up a few times. The chain combines TRBV20-1 with TRBJ2-1; D might be TRBD2 (6 bases). This CDR3 has 12 residues. V lost 5 bases, J lost 15 bases, and 20 bases lay in between. The germline V gene encodes CDR1 DFQATT and CDR2 SNEGSKA (reference sequence). The CDR3 loop is CSASNTAGRGFF. The CDR3 DNA sequence: TGCAGTGCTTCCAACACCGCGGGGAGAGGGTTCTTC.

This clonotype was counted between two and nine times. This chain uses TRBV20-1 with TRBJ2-3; 8 bases map to TRBD2. V dropped 5 bases and J dropped 4; count of bases not matched to a gene: 29. Germline V CDR1 and CDR2: DFQATT, SNEGSKA (reference sequence). The CDR3 is made up of 21 amino acids. The CDR3 nucleotides read TGCAGTGCTTGCCCGTCGATTGTCGGGGGGGCCGCCCGGTTTGACGCAGATACGCAGTATTTT. Protein sequence: CSACPSIVGGAARFDADTQYF.

This clonotype was found a few times. The chain combines TRBV6-1 with TRBJ2-2; D possibly matches TRBD1 or TRBD2 (5 bases each). This CDR3 region has 12 residues. Germline CDR1 MNHNS, CDR2 SASEGT. V was pared by 7 bases and J by 7 bases, with 10 bases between. CDR3 amino acids: CASTRGGGELFF. The DNA of the CDR3 is TGTGCCAGCACACGGGGCGGCGGGGAGCTGTTTTTT.

In this sample, this clonotype turned up a few times. V and J are TRBV9 and TRBJ2-3; TRBD2 might be the D (6 bases). Germline V lookup: CDR1 SGDLS, CDR2 YYNGEE. The V gene lost 0 bases and the J gene lost 13 bases, with 15 bases spanning the gap. The CDR3 runs 13 residues. CDR3 sequence: CASSVAPGVYEYF. CDR3 DNA: TGTGCCAGCAGCGTAGCACCGGGGGTCTACGAGTATTTT.

The chain recombines TRBV2 with TRBJ2-3; D might be TRBD2 (6 bases). The germline V gene encodes CDR1 SNHLY and CDR2 FYNNEI. The CDR3 consists of 15 residues. V was clipped by 2 bases and J by 9 bases, with 18 bases between them. The CDR3 spells CASSESLRRAGTQYF. In DNA form, the CDR3 reads TGTGCCAGCAGTGAAAGTCTCCGGCGGGCGGGGACGCAGTATTTT.

This clonotype came up a few times. The chain has TRBV7-6 and TRBJ2-5; no clear D. The ends were cut back, 0 bases at V and 0 bases at J, with 8 bases in the middle. This CDR3 region has 15 residues. Germline CDR1 is SGHVS and CDR2 is FNYEAQ. CDR3 bases: TGTGCCAGCAGCTTAGCGGTCAGAGACCAAGAGACCCAGTACTTC. This sequence encodes CASSLAVRDQETQYF.

This clonotype was seen a few times. Written as DNA, the CDR3 is TGCAGTGCCGACCGGGGGCCGGACAATGAGCAGTTCTTC. Its protein is CSADRGPDNEQFF. This chain connects TRBV20-1 to TRBJ2-1; D may correspond to TRBD1 or TRBD2 (6 bases each). This CDR3 has 13 residues. Germline assignment: CDR1 DFQATT and CDR2 SNEGSKA (reference sequence). V dropped 6 bases and J dropped 5 bases, with 14 bases sitting between them.

This clonotype was detected ten times or more. The CDR3 is CASSLDRANTGELFF. The CDR3 region has the DNA TGTGCCAGCAGTCTTGACAGGGCCAACACCGGGGAGCTGTTTTTT. V is TRBV7-2 and J is TRBJ2-2; TRBD1 agrees at 7 bases. The V and J ends lost 6 bases and 2 bases, in that order; junction bases with no gene match: 6. This CDR3 is 15 amino acids long. Per germline, CDR1 SGHTA and CDR2 FQGNSA.

The table lists this clonotype with a few counts. CDR3 nucleotides: TGTGCCAGCAGTTTTCGACACTATGGCTACACCTTC. As protein: CASSFRHYGYTF. This rearrangement joins TRBV12-3 or TRBV12-4 to TRBJ1-2, with D unclear. CDR3 length: 12 residues. V was shortened by 3 bases and J by 3 bases, with 5 bases between the two germline ends.

The chain uses TRBV12-3 or TRBV12-4 and TRBJ2-7; perhaps TRBD2 as D (6 bases). The CDR3 sequence is 13 residues long. Trimming shortened V by 1 base and J by 10 bases, and 14 bases separated the two germline ends. The DNA for the CDR3 is TGTGCCAGCAGTTTAGGGGGGGTTCAAAGCCAGTACTTC. Its protein is CASSLGGVQSQYF.

V is TRBV3-1 and J is TRBJ2-7; 8 bases align to TRBD1. Germline V gives CDR1 LGHDT, CDR2 YNNKEL (reference sequence). CDR3 length: 14 residues. V lost 5 bases to trimming and J lost 7 bases; unmatched junction nucleotides: 10. As DNA, the CDR3 is TGTGCCAGCAGCAACCGGGACAGGCCCAAAGAGCAGTACGTC. Amino acid sequence: CASSNRDRPKEQYV.

This clonotype was seen a handful of times. V is TRBV7-9 and J is TRBJ2-1; 10 bases line up with TRBD1. Germline values: CDR1 SEHNR, CDR2 FQNEAQ (reference sequence). With 10 bases clipped from V and 3 bases from J, the junction kept 9 bases outside the gene matches. The CDR3 has 15 amino acids. CDR3 sequence reads: CATPSGTGDYNEQFF. CDR3 DNA sequence: TGTGCCACCCCTTCCGGGACAGGGGACTACAATGAGCAGTTCTTC.

The V call is TRBV9, the J call TRBJ2-3; 7 nucleotides line up with TRBD2. V lost 3 bases to trimming and J lost 2 bases; unmatched junction nucleotides: 12. This CDR3 has 17 residues. The germline gives CDR1 SGDLS, CDR2 YYNGEE. The CDR3 here is CASSGGFRRGYTDTQYF. CDR3 sequence (DNA): TGTGCCAGCAGCGGCGGTTTCCGGCGGGGGTACACAGATACGCAGTATTTT.

There are many counts of this clonotype. V is TRBV4-2 and J is TRBJ2-3; D uncertain. This CDR3 has 14 amino acids. V was trimmed by 0 bases and J by 4 bases, leaving 8 bases between them. The germline V gene has CDR1 LGHNA and CDR2 YNFKEQ. CDR3 sequence reads: CASSQDWLSDTQYF. The CDR3, as DNA: TGTGCCAGCAGCCAAGATTGGCTTTCAGATACGCAGTATTTT.